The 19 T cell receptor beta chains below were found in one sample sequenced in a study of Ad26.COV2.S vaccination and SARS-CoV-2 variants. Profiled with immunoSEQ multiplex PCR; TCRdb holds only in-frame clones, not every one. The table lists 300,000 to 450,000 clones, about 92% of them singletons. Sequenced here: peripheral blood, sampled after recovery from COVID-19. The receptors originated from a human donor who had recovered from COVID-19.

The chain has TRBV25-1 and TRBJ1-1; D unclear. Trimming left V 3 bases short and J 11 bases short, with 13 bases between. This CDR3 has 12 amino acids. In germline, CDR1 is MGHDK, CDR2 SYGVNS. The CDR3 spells CASSEGPRRAFF. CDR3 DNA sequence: TGTGCCAGCAGTGAGGGCCCTCGTCGGGCTTTCTTT.

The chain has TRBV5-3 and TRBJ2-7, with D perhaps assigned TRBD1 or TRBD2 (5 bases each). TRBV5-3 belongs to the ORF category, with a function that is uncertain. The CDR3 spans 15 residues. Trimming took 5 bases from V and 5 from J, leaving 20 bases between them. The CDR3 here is CARRRRRQFGDEQYF. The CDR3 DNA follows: TGTGCCAGAAGGAGAAGGAGACAGTTCGGGGACGAGCAGTACTTC.

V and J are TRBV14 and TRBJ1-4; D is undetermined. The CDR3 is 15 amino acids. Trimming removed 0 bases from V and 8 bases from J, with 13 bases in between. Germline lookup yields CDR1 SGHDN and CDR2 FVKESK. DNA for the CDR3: TGTGCCAGCAGCCAAGATCCGGGTGCTCGAGAAAAACTGTTTTTT. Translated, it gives CASSQDPGAREKLFF.

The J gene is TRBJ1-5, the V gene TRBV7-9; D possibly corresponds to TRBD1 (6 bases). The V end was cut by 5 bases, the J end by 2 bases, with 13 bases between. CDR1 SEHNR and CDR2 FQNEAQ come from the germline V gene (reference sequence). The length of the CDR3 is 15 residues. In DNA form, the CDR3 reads TGTGCCAGCAGCGAAGGGGGACTGGGCAATCAGCCCCAGCATTTT. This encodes CASSEGGLGNQPQHF.

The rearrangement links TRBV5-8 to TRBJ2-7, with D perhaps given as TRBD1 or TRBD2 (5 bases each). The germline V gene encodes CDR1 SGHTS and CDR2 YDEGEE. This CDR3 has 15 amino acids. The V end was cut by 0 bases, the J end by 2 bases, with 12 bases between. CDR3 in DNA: TGTGCCAGCAGCTTGGATGTCGGGGCCGCCTACGAGCAGTACTTC. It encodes CASSLDVGAAYEQYF.

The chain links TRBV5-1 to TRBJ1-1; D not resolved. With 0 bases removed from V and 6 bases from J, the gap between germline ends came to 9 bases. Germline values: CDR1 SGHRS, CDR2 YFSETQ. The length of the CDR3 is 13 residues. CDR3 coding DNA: TGCGCCAGCAGCTTGGGAGGGATGGCTGAAGCTTTCTTT. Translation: CASSLGGMAEAFF. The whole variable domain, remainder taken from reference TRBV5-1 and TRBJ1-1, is KAGVTQTPRYLIKTRGQQVTLSCSPISGHRSVSWYQQTPGQGLQFLFEYFSETQRNKGNFPGRFSGRQFSNSRSEMNVSTLELGDSALYLCASSLGGMAEAFFGQGTRLTVV.

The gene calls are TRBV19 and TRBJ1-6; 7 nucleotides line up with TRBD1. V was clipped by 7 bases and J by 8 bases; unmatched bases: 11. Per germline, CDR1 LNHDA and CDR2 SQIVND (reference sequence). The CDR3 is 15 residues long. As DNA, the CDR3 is TGTGCCAGTACCAAAGGGACAGAAAGGCATTCACCCCTCCACTTT. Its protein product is CASTKGTERHSPLHF.

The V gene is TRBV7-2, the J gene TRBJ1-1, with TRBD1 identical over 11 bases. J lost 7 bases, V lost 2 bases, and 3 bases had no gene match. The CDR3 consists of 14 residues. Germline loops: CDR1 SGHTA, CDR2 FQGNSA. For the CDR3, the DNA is TGTGCCAGCAGCTTAAGGACAGGGGGCAGTGAAGCTTTCTTT. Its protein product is CASSLRTGGSEAFF. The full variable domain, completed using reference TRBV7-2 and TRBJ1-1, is GAGVSQSPSNKVTEKGKDVELRCDPISGHTALYWYRQSLGQGLEFLIYFQGNSAPDKSGLPSDRFSAERTGGSVSTLTIQRTQQEDSAVYLCASSLRTGGSEAFFGQGTRLTVV.

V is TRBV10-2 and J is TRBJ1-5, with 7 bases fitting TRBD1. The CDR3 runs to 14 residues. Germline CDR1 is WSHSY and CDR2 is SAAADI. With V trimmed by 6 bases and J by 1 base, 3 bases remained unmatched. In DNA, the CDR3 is TGCGCCAGCAGGACAGGGATGAGCAATCAGCCCCAGCATTTT. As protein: CASRTGMSNQPQHF.

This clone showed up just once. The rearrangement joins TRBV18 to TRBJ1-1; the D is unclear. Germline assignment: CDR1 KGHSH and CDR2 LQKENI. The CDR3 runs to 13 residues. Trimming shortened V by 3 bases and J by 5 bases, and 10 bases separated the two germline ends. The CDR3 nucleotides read TGTGCCAGCTCACCTTCAGTAGCAACTGAAGCTTTCTTT. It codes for CASSPSVATEAFF.

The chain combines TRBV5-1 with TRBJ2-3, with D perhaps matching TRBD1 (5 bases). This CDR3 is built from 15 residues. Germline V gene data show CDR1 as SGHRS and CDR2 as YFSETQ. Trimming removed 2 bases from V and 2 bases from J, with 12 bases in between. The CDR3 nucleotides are TGCGCCAGCAGCTTCAGGGCAGGGTTCACAGATACGCAGTATTTT. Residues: CASSFRAGFTDTQYF.

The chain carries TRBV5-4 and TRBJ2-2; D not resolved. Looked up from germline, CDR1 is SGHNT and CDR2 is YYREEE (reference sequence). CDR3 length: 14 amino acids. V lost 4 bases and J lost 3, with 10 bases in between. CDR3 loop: CASSPMTDTGELFF. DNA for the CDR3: TGTGCCAGCAGCCCAATGACGGACACCGGGGAGCTGTTTTTT.

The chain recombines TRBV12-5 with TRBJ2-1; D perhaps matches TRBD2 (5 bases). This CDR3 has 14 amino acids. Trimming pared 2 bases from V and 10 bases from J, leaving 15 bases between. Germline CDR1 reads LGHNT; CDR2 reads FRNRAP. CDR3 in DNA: TGTGCTAGTGGTTTGACTCCACTAGTCTGGGAGCAGTTCTTC. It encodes CASGLTPLVWEQFF.

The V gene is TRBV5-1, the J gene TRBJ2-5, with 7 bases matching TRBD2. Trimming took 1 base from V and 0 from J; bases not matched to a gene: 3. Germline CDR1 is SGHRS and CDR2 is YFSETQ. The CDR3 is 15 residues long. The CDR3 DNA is TGCGCCAGCAGCTTGCCTAGCGGCTACCAAGAGACCCAGTACTTC. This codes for CASSLPSGYQETQYF.

CDR3 loop: CASSFSRDRGNEQFF. CDR3 DNA sequence: TGTGCCAGCAGCTTCTCCCGGGACAGGGGGAATGAGCAGTTCTTC. The rearrangement uses TRBV7-3 and TRBJ2-1; TRBD1 agrees at 11 bases. CDR1 SGHTA and CDR2 FQGTGA come from the germline V gene. Losses at the gene ends were 3 bases for V and 7 bases for J; bases not matched to a gene: 5. The CDR3 runs to 15 residues.

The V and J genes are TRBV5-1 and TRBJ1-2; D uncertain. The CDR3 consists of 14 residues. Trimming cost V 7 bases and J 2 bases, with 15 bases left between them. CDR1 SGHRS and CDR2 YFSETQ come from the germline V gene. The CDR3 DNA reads TGCGCCAGCGCCACCGAGGGTTGGAACTATGGCTACACCTTC. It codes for CASATEGWNYGYTF. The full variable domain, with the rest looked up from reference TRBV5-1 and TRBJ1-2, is KAGVTQTPRYLIKTRGQQVTLSCSPISGHRSVSWYQQTPGQGLQFLFEYFSETQRNKGNFPGRFSGRQFSNSRSEMNVSTLELGDSALYLCASATEGWNYGYTFGSGTRLTVV.

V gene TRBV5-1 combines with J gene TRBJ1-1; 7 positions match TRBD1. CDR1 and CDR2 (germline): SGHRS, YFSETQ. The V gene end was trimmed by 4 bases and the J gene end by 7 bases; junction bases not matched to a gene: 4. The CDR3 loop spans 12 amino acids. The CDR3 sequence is CASSPGTVEAFF. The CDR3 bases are TGCGCCAGCAGCCCCGGGACAGTTGAAGCTTTCTTT.

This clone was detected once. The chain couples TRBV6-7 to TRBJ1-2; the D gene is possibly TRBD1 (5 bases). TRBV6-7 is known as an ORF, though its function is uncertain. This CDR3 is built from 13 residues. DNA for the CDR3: TGTGTTCTGCCGGGACTGCTGGGCTATGGCTACACCTTC. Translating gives CVLPGLLGYGYTF.

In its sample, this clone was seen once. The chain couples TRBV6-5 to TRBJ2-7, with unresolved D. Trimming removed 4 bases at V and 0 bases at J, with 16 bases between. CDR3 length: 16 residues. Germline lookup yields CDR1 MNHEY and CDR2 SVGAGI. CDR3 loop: CASSSLEGPDSYEQYF. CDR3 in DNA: TGTGCCAGCAGTTCCCTCGAAGGTCCGGACTCCTACGAGCAGTACTTC.